Below are 3 T cell receptor beta chains sequenced from a single sample in a study of shared clonotypes between healthy human individuals. The data were produced by immunoSEQ multiplex PCR, yet TCRdb's version contains in-frame clones alone and is incomplete. This table has a few million clones, 93% appearing once. Input material: naive CD4+ T cells from PBMCs. The subset was: CD45RA+ positively selected. These receptors all come from a man younger than 30 in good health. Some clones in this sample may be carry-over from other donors' samples.

Here the CDR3 reads CASTDPLGHTEAFF. CDR3 nucleotides: TGTGCCAGCACCGACCCCCTGGGACACACTGAAGCTTTCTTT. V is TRBV6-5 and J is TRBJ1-1; D is perhaps TRBD1 (5 bases). Germline CDR1 MNHEY, CDR2 SVGAGI. The CDR3 loop spans 14 amino acids. Trimming took 7 bases from V and 3 from J, leaving 15 bases between them.

Only one count was recorded for this clone. The junction and the germline gene differ at one end; a read error may be behind it. The V call is TRBV30, the J call TRBJ2-1; possible D gene TRBD2, 5 bases. Germline assignment: CDR1 GTSNPN and CDR2 SVGIG (reference sequence). This CDR3 is 11 amino acids long. Written as DNA, the CDR3 is TGCACCAGCGGAATCTACAATGAGCAGTTCTTC. Protein product: CTSGIYNEQFF.

The chain is built from TRBV5-5 and TRBJ2-5, with 11 positions matching TRBD1. This CDR3 is 17 amino acids long. CDR1 and CDR2 from the germline V gene are SGHKS and YYEKEE (reference sequence). The V gene end was trimmed by 4 bases and the J gene end by 5 bases; junction bases not matched to a gene: 13. Here the CDR3 reads CASSPNPRTGGRETQYF. CDR3 nucleotide sequence: TGTGCCAGCAGCCCAAACCCGAGGACAGGGGGCAGGGAGACCCAGTACTTC.